Listed below are T cell receptor beta chains from one sample, sequenced in a study of cytomegalovirus exposure and HLA in healthy donors. Here immunoSEQ multiplex PCR was the method, and the copy in TCRdb shows in-frame clones only, minus some. The profile covers around 190,000 clones, with roughly 78% appearing a single time and under 4.5% taken by the ten largest. The sample was PBMCs. The receptors derive from a woman aged 30 to 39 in good health and CMV-seropositive. Both conserved end residues are part of each CDR3. D genes are given only for firm matches. Some rows have no size entry. The others give once, few or many, or a class for an expanded clone.

v_call,clone_size,j_call,d_call,cdr3_aa,cdr3_nt
TRBV9,NA,TRBJ1-6,TRBD1,CASSRGQFLLDSPLHF,TGTGCCAGCAGCAGGGGACAGTTTCTTTTGGATTCACCCCTCCACTTT
TRBV6-6,few,TRBJ1-4,NA,CASSYVQGPGEKLFF,TGTGCCAGCAGTTACGTGCAGGGCCCTGGGGAAAAACTGTTTTTT
TRBV18,NA,TRBJ2-2,NA,CASSRETGTTGELFF,TGTGCCAGCTCACGTGAAACAGGAACCACCGGGGAGCTGTTTTTT
TRBV19,NA,TRBJ2-7,TRBD1,CASSPGTGSSYEQYF,TGTGCCAGTAGCCCCGGGACAGGGAGCTCCTACGAGCAGTACTTC
TRBV25-1,NA,TRBJ2-7,NA,CASQSAGQEGLYEQYF,TGTGCCAGCCAATCGGCAGGACAGGAGGGTCTCTACGAGCAGTACTTC
TRBV7-8,NA,TRBJ2-2,TRBD1,CASSQNRGAGELFF,TGTGCCAGCAGCCAGAACAGGGGCGCCGGGGAGCTGTTTTTT
TRBV7-9,NA,TRBJ2-2,TRBD2,CASSPTSSGGSNTGELFF,TGTGCCAGCAGCCCCACGTCCAGCGGGGGGTCGAACACCGGGGAGCTGTTTTTT
TRBV6-1,NA,TRBJ2-2,NA,CASSDAQNTGELFF,TGTGCCAGCAGTGATGCACAGAACACCGGGGAGCTGTTTTTT
TRBV6-5,NA,TRBJ2-3,NA,CASARGSGTDTQYF,TGTGCCAGCGCTAGGGGGAGTGGCACAGATACGCAGTATTTT
TRBV9,NA,TRBJ2-2,TRBD1,CASSVTGQGAHEGELFF,TGTGCCAGCAGCGTCACGGGACAGGGGGCGCATGAAGGGGAGCTGTTTTTT
TRBV29-1,NA,TRBJ2-7,NA,CSVDTGIHEQYF,TGCAGCGTTGATACAGGGATCCACGAGCAGTACTTC
TRBV11-2,NA,TRBJ1-1,TRBD1,CASSSVQGALNTEAFF,TGTGCCAGCAGCTCGGTACAGGGGGCCTTGAACACTGAAGCTTTCTTT
TRBV30,few,TRBJ1-4,NA,CAWSRGRQEKLFF,TGTGCCTGGAGTCGGGGGAGGCAGGAAAAACTGTTTTTT
TRBV9,NA,TRBJ1-5,NA,CASSLSGDSNQPQHF,TGTGCCAGCAGCCTAAGCGGGGATAGCAATCAGCCCCAGCATTTT
TRBV7-9,few,TRBJ2-4,TRBD2,CASSLSGGPNIQYF,TGTGCCAGCAGCTTATCGGGGGGGCCCAACATTCAGTACTTC
TRBV15,NA,TRBJ1-2,NA,CATSSPGSNFYGYTF,TGTGCCACCAGCAGTCCAGGGTCCAATTTCTATGGCTACACCTTC
TRBV4-2,NA,TRBJ1-3,NA,CASSRGSSGNTIYF,TGTGCCAGCAGCCGAGGCAGCTCTGGAAACACCATATATTTT
TRBV5-4,NA,TRBJ1-2,NA,CASSAQYYGGYTF,TGTGCCAGCAGCGCCCAGTATTACGGGGGCTACACCTTC
TRBV2,NA,TRBJ1-4,TRBD1,CASRRQGGRRDEKLFF,TGTGCCAGCAGGCGACAGGGGGGTAGGCGAGATGAAAAACTGTTTTTT
TRBV15,few,TRBJ1-2,NA,CATSRGQTNYGYTF,TGTGCCACCAGCAGAGGACAGACGAACTATGGCTACACCTTC
TRBV19,NA,TRBJ1-6,NA,CASSTGTTYNSPLHF,TGTGCCAGTAGTACCGGGACAACATATAATTCACCCCTCCACTTT
TRBV10-3,NA,TRBJ2-5,TRBD1,CAISGQGQETQYF,TGTGCCATCAGCGGACAGGGACAAGAGACCCAGTACTTC
TRBV7-2,NA,TRBJ1-1,NA,CASSSAGGVTEAFF,TGTGCCAGCAGCTCCGCGGGAGGGGTAACCGAAGCTTTCTTT
TRBV9,few,TRBJ2-6,TRBD2,CASSVATSGSSGANVLTF,TGTGCCAGCAGCGTAGCTACTAGCGGGAGCTCTGGGGCCAACGTCCTGACTTTC
TRBV7-7,NA,TRBJ1-1,NA,CATSPRANTEAFF,TGTGCTACTAGCCCGCGGGCGAACACTGAAGCTTTCTTT
TRBV20-1,NA,TRBJ2-3,NA,CSARIVDTQYF,TGCAGTGCTAGAATCGTGGATACGCAGTATTTT
TRBV29-1,once,TRBJ2-1,TRBD2,CSVLGLARLQRNNEQFF,TGCAGCGTATTGGGACTAGCGAGGTTGCAACGGAACAATGAGCAGTTCTTC
TRBV29-1,NA,TRBJ1-4,NA,CSVSRVATNEKLFF,TGCAGCGTGTCGAGGGTTGCAACTAATGAAAAACTGTTTTTT
TRBV19,NA,TRBJ1-5,NA,CASSIDRPNLRGGQPQHF,TGTGCCAGTAGTATAGATCGTCCCAACCTGAGGGGAGGTCAGCCCCAGCATTTT
TRBV7-2,NA,TRBJ2-3,TRBD1,CASSGSPGQRAYF,TGTGCCAGCAGCGGCTCGCCGGGACAGCGCGCGTATTTT
TRBV18,few,TRBJ2-6,NA,CASSLDSNPGANVLTF,TGTGCCAGCTCACTCGACAGCAACCCTGGGGCCAACGTCCTGACTTTC
TRBV5-6,NA,TRBJ1-2,NA,CASSLIDGSLADGRTF,TGTGCCAGCAGCTTGATCGACGGGTCCCTCGCAGACGGCCGCACCTTC
TRBV27,once,TRBJ1-1,NA,CASSRPGENTEAFF,TGTGCCAGCAGTCGGCCCGGAGAGAACACTGAAGCTTTCTTT
TRBV7-2,NA,TRBJ1-1,NA,CASSRGQVNTEAFF,TGTGCCAGCAGCAGGGGACAAGTGAACACTGAAGCTTTCTTT
TRBV5-6,NA,TRBJ2-1,TRBD1,CASSAGTGFYNEQFF,TGTGCCAGCAGCGCCGGGACAGGGTTCTACAATGAGCAGTTCTTC
TRBV6-1,few,TRBJ2-2,NA,CASSEAHGESGELFF,TGTGCCAGCAGTGAAGCGCATGGGGAGTCCGGGGAGCTGTTTTTT
TRBV27,NA,TRBJ2-1,TRBD2,CASSFSGTSIEQFF,TGTGCCAGCAGTTTTTCCGGGACTAGCATTGAGCAGTTCTTC
TRBV9,NA,TRBJ1-1,NA,CASSPGGVNTEAFF,TGTGCCAGCAGCCCGGGGGGGGTGAACACTGAAGCTTTCTTT
TRBV29-1,NA,TRBJ1-2,NA,CSVGTPWQGIYGYTF,TGCAGCGTTGGAACCCCGTGGCAGGGAATCTATGGCTACACCTTC
TRBV4-3,NA,TRBJ2-5,NA,CASSQEFRKGETQYF,TGCGCCAGCAGCCAAGAATTCAGGAAAGGAGAGACCCAGTACTTC
TRBV13,NA,TRBJ1-1,NA,CASSLGGGALNTEAFF,TGTGCCAGCAGCTTAGGTGGGGGGGCTCTGAACACTGAAGCTTTCTTT
TRBV29-1,NA,TRBJ2-3,NA,CSVEDRGYTDTQYF,TGCAGCGTTGAAGACAGGGGTTACACAGATACGCAGTATTTT
TRBV9,NA,TRBJ2-1,TRBD1,CASSTRQGASNEQFF,TGTGCCAGCAGCACCAGACAGGGGGCGAGCAATGAGCAGTTCTTC